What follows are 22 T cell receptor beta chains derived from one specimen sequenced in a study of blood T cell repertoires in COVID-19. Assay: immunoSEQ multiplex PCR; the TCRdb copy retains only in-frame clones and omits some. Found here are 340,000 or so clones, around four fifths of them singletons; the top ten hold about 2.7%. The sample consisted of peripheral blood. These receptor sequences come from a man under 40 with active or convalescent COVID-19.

The DNA for the CDR3 is TGTGCCAGCAGCCAAGGTCCGACTTACACCGGGGAGCTGTTTTTT. It yields the protein CASSQGPTYTGELFF. The rearrangement uses TRBV4-2 and TRBJ2-2; D unclear. The germline V gene has CDR1 LGHNA and CDR2 YNFKEQ. Trimming pared 1 base from V and 3 bases from J, leaving 9 bases between. This CDR3 has 15 residues.

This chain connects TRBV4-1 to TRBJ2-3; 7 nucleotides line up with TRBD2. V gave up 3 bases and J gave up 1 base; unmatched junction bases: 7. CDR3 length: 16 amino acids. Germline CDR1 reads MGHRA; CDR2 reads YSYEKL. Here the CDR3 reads CASSHLGRLRTDTQYF. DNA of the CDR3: TGCGCCAGCAGCCACCTCGGGAGGCTCCGCACAGATACGCAGTATTTT.

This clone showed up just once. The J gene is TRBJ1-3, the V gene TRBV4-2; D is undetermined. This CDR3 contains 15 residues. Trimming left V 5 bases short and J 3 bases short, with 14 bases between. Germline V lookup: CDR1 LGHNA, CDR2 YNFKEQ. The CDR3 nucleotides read TGTGCCAGCAGCTTACTAACCGAGGGTGGAAACACCATATATTTT. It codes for CASSLLTEGGNTIYF.

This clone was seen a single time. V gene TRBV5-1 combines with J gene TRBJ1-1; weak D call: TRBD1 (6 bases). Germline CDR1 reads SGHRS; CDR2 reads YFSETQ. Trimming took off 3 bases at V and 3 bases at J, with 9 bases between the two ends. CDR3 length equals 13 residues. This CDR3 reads CASSSAGDTEAFF. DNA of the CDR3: TGCGCCAGCAGCTCCGCAGGGGACACTGAAGCTTTCTTT.

The DNA for the CDR3 is TGCGCCAGCAGCCAGGGTATCGGGTACACTGAAGCTTTCTTT. Translation gives CASSQGIGYTEAFF. V gene TRBV4-3 combines with J gene TRBJ1-1, with D hard to call. The CDR3 runs to 14 residues. Trimming shortened V by 3 bases and J by 3 bases, and 11 bases separated the two germline ends. Germline CDR1 LGHNA, CDR2 YSLEER.

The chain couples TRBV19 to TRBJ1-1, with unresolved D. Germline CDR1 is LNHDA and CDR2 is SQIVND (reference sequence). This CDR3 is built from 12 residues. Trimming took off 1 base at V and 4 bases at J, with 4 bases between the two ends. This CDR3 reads CASSIARTEAFF. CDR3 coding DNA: TGTGCCAGTAGTATAGCCCGCACTGAAGCTTTCTTT.

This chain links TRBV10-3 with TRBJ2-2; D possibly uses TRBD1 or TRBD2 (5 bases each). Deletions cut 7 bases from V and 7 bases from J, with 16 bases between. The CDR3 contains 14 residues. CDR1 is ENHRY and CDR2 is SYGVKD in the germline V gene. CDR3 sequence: CAITDRTEGGELFF. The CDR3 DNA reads TGTGCCATCACTGACAGAACTGAGGGCGGGGAGCTGTTTTTT.

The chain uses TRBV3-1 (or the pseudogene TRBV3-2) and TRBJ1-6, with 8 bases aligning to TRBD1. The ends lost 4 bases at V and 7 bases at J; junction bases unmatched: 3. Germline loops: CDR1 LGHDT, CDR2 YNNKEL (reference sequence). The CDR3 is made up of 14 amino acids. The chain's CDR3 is CASSLDRVNSPLHF. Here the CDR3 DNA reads TGTGCCAGCAGCCTGGACAGGGTAAATTCACCCCTCCACTTT.

CDR3 protein: CASSLPGGYTEAFF. In DNA, the CDR3 is TGTGCCAGCAGTTTACCGGGAGGGTACACTGAAGCTTTCTTT. The chain combines TRBV28 with TRBJ1-1; no reliable D call. This CDR3 spans 14 amino acids. The germline V gene encodes CDR1 MDHEN and CDR2 SYDVKM. The V end was cut by 2 bases, the J end by 3 bases, with 10 bases between.

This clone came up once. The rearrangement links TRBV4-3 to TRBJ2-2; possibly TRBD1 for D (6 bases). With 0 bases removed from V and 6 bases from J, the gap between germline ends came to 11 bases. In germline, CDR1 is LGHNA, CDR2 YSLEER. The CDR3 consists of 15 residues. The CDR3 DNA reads TGCGCCAGCAGCCAAGATGGGGGCTCCCCCGGGGAGCTGTTTTTT. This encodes CASSQDGGSPGELFF.

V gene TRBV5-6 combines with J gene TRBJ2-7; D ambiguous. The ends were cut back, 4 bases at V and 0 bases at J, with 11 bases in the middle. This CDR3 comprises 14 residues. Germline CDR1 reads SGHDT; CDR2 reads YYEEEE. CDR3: CASSENPSSYEQYF. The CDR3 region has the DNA TGTGCCAGCAGCGAGAACCCGAGCTCCTACGAGCAGTACTTC. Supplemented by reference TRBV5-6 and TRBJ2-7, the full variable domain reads DAGVTQSPTHLIKTRGQQVTLRCSPKSGHDTVSWYQQALGQGPQFIFQYYEEEERQRGNFPDRFSGHQFPNYSSELNVNALLLGDSALYLCASSENPSSYEQYFGPGTRLTVT.

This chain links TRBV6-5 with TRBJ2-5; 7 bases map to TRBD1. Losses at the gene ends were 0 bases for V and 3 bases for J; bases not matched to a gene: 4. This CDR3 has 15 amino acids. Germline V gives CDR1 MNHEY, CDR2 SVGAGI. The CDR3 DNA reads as TGTGCCAGCAGTTACTCGGGACAGCCAGAAGAGACCCAGTACTTC. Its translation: CASSYSGQPEETQYF.

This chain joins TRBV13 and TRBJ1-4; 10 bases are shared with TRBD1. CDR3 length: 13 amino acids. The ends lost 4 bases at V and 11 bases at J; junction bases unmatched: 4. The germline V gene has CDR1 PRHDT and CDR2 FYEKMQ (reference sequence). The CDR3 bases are TGTGCCAGCAGCTGGGGGACAGGGGACAAACTGTTTTTT. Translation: CASSWGTGDKLFF.

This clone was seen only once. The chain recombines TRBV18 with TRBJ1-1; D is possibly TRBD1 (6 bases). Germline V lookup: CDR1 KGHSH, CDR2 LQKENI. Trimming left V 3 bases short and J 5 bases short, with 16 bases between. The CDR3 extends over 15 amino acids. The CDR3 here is CASSPGAGVGTEAFF. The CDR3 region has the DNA TGTGCCAGCTCACCCGGGGCAGGGGTAGGAACTGAAGCTTTCTTT.

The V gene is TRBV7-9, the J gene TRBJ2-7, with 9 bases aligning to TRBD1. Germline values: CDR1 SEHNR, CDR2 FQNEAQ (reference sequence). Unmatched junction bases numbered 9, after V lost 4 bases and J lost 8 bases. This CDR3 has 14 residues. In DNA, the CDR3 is TGTGCCAGCAGCTGGACGGGACAGGGAAGCAAGCAGTACTTC. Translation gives CASSWTGQGSKQYF.

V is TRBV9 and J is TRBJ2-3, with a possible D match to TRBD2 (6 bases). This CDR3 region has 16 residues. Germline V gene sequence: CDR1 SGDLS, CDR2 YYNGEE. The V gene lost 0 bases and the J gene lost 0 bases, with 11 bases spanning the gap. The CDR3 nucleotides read TGTGCCAGCAGCGTAGAAGGCGGGAAGAGCACAGATACGCAGTATTTT. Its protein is CASSVEGGKSTDTQYF.

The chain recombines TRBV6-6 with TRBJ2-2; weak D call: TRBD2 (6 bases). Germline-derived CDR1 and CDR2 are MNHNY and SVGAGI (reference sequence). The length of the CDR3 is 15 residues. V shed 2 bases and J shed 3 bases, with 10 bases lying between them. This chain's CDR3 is CASSYRGYDTGELFF. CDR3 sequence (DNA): TGTGCCAGCAGTTACCGGGGGTACGACACCGGGGAGCTGTTTTTT.

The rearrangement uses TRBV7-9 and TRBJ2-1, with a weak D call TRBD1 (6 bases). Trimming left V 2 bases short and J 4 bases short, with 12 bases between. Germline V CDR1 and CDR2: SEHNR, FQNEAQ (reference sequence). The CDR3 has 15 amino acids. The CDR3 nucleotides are TGTGCCAGCAGCTTAATGTGGCAGGGGTACAATGAGCAGTTCTTC. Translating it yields CASSLMWQGYNEQFF.

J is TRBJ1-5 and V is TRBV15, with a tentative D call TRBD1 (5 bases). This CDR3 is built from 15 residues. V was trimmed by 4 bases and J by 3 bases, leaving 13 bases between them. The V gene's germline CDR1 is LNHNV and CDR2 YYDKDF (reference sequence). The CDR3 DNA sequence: TGTGCCACCAGCATGGCCGGGGGATTCAATCAGCCCCAGCATTTT. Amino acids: CATSMAGGFNQPQHF.

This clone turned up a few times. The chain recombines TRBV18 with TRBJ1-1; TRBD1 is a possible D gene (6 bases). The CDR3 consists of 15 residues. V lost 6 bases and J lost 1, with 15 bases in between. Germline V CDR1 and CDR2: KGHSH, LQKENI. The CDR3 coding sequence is TGTGCCAGCTCGCTTAGACAGGTGGAGAACACTGAAGCTTTCTTT. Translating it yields CASSLRQVENTEAFF.

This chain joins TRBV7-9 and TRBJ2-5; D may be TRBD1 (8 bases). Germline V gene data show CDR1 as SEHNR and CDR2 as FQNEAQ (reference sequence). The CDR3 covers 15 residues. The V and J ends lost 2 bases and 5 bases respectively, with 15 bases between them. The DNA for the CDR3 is TGTGCCAGCAGCTTAATAACAGGGGGAGGGGAGACCCAGTACTTC. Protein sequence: CASSLITGGGETQYF.

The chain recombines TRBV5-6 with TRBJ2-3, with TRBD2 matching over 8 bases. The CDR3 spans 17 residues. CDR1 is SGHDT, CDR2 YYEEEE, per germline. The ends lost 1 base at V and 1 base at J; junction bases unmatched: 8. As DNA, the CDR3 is TGTGCCAGCAGCTTGATTAGCGGGGCCTTTCGCACAGATACGCAGTATTTT. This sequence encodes CASSLISGAFRTDTQYF.